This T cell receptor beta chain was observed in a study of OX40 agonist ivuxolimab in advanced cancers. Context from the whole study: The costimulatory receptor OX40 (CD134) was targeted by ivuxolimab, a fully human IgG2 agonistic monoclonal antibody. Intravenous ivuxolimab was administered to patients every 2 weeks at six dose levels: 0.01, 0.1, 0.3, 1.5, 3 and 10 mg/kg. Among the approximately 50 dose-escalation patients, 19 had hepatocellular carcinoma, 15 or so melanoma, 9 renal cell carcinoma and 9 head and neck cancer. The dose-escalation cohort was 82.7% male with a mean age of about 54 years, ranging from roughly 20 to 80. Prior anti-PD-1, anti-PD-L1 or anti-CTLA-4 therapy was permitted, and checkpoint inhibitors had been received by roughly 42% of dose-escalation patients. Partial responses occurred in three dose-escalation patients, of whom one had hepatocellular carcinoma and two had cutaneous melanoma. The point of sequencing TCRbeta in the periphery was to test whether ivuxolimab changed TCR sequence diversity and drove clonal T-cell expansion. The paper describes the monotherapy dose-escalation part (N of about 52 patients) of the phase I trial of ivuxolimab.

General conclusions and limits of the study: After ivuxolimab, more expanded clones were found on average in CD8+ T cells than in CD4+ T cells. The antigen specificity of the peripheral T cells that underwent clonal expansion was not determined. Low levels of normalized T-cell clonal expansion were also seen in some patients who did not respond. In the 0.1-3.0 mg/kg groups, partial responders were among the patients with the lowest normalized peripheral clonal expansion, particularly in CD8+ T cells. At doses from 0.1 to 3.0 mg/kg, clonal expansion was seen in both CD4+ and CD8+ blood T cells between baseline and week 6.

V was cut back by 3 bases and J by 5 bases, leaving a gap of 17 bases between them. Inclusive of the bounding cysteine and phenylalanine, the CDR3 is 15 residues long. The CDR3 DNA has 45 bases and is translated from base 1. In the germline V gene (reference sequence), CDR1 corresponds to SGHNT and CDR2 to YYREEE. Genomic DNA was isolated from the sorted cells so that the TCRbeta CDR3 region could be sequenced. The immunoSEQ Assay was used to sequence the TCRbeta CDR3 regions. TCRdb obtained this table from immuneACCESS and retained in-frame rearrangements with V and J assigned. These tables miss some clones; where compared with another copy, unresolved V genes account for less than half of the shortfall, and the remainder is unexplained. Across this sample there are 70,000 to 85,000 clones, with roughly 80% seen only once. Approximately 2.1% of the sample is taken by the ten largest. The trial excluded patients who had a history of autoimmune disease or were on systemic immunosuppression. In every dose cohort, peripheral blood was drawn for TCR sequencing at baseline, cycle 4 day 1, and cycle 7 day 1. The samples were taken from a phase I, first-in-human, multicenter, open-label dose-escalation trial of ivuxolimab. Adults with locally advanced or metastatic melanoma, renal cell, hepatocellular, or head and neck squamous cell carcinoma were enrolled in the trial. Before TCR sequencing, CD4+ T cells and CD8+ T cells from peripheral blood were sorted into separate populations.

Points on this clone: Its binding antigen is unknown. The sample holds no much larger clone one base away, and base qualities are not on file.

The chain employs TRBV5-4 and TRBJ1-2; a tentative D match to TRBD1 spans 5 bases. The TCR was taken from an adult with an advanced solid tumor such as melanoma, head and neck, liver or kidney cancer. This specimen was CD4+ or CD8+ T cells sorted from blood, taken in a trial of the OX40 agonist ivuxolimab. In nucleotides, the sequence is TGTGCCAGCAGCTCCCCGGGGCCGGAGGGATATGGCTACACCTTC. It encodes CASSSPGPEGYGYTF.